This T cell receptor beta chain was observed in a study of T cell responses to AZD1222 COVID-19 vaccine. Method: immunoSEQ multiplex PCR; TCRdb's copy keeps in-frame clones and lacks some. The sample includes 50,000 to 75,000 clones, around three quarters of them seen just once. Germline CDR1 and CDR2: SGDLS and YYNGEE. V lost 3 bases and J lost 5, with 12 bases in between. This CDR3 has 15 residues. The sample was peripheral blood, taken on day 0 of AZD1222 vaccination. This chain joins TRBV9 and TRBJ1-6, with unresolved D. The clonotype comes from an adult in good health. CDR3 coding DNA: TGTGCCAGCAGCGCCTCCGGGAATCATAATTCACCCCTCCACTTT. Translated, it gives CASSASGNHNSPLHF.